What follows are 14 T cell receptor beta chains derived from one specimen sequenced in a study of vaccination and CD4 T cells after COVID-19. These TCRs are of unknown antigen specificity. Specified treatment: approximately 11-day PBMC culture with coronavirus spike peptide pools or control peptides (ViraFEST assay). Oncomine TCR Beta short-read sequencing was applied to DNA from cultured CD4+ T cells. Each CDR3 protein is one row after TCRdb ran MiXCR on the PCR reads. The table includes over 8,500 distinct CDR3 sequences, approximately 20% detected once. The sample consisted of CD4+ T cells from blood, cultured in vitro, taken after SARS-CoV-2 vaccination. The receptor set was obtained from a human donor who had recovered from COVID-19.

This clonotype was counted between two and nine times. This chain connects TRBV28 to TRBJ1-1; D is perhaps TRBD1 (6 bases). This CDR3 has 15 residues. V lost 6 bases to trimming and J lost 4 bases, with 18 bases between them. The germline V gene encodes CDR1 MDHEN and CDR2 SYDVKM. The CDR3 DNA reads TGTGCCAGCAGCCTCCTGACAGGCTACACCACTGAAGCTTTCTTT. Its translation: CASSLLTGYTTEAFF.

This clonotype has a handful of counts. The chain is built from TRBV6-2 or TRBV6-3 and TRBJ1-5, with no clear D. Trimming stripped 7 bases from V and 1 base from J, with 11 bases between. The CDR3 totals 14 residues. CDR1 is MNHEY and CDR2 is SVGEGT in the germline V gene. The CDR3 loop reads CASTRALSNQPQHF. The CDR3 region has the DNA TGTGCCAGCACAAGGGCCCTAAGCAATCAGCCCCAGCATTTT.

This clonotype has a handful of counts. The chain carries TRBV6-2 or TRBV6-3 and TRBJ1-3; D unresolved. The V end was cut by 3 bases, the J end by 4 bases, with 10 bases between. Per germline, CDR1 MNHEY and CDR2 SVGEGT. The CDR3 has 14 residues. CDR3 sequence: CASSYHAVGNTIYF. In DNA form, the CDR3 reads TGTGCCAGCAGTTATCACGCAGTCGGAAACACCATATATTTT.

J is TRBJ1-1 and V is TRBV25-1; D is unresolved. The CDR3 runs to 16 residues. Germline CDR1 is MGHDK and CDR2 is SYGVNS. Trimming removed 1 base at V and 1 base at J, with 13 bases between. DNA for the CDR3: TGTGCCAGCAGTGAATGGGCGATTTCCACGAACACTGAAGCTTTCTTT. Protein sequence: CASSEWAISTNTEAFF.

The chain combines TRBV28 with TRBJ2-7; TRBD2 is a possible D gene (5 bases). The CDR3 spans 18 residues. Germline V gene data show CDR1 as MDHEN and CDR2 as SYDVKM. Trimming removed 1 base from V and 2 bases from J, with 21 bases in between. The CDR3 sequence: CASSLLGVTGSRTYEQYF. As DNA, the CDR3 is TGTGCCAGCAGTTTATTAGGCGTCACGGGATCCCGAACCTACGAGCAGTACTTC. Looking up the rest from reference TRBV28 and TRBJ2-7 gives the full variable domain: DVKVTQSSRYLVKRTGEKVFLECVQDMDHENMFWYRQDPGLGLRLIYFSYDVKMKEKGDIPEGYSVSREKKERFSLILESASTNQTSMYLCASSLLGVTGSRTYEQYFGPGTRLTVT.

This clonotype has only a few counts. The genes are TRBV6-1 and TRBJ2-1; D is ambiguous. The CDR3 loop spans 14 amino acids. The V end was cut by 3 bases, the J end by 6 bases, with 12 bases between. Germline V gene data show CDR1 as MNHNS and CDR2 as SASEGT. CDR3 sequence (DNA): TGTGCCAGCAGTGATTTTGGGCTTTCCAATGAGCAGTTCTTC. Translated: CASSDFGLSNEQFF.

A few counts support this clonotype. The J gene is TRBJ1-1, the V gene TRBV2, with a weak D call TRBD1 (6 bases). CDR3 length: 14 residues. Germline V CDR1 and CDR2: SNHLY, FYNNEI. Trimming took 5 bases from V and 0 from J, leaving 10 bases between them. CDR3 loop: CASSKRQVNTEAFF. The CDR3 coding sequence is TGTGCCAGCAGTAAAAGACAGGTGAACACTGAAGCTTTCTTT. The full variable domain, with the rest looked up from reference TRBV2 and TRBJ1-1, is EPEVTQTPSHQVTQMGQEVILRCVPISNHLYFYWYRQILGQKVEFLVSFYNNEISEKSEIFDDQFSVERPDGSNFTLKIRSTKLEDSAMYFCASSKRQVNTEAFFGQGTRLTVV.

The chain is built from TRBV6-1 and TRBJ2-7, with D possibly matching TRBD2 (5 bases). The CDR3 is 14 amino acids. Germline lookup yields CDR1 MNHNS and CDR2 SASEGT. Trimming took off 7 bases at V and 1 base at J, with 14 bases between the two ends. CDR3 amino acids: CASKRTGLSYEQYF. The CDR3, as DNA: TGTGCCAGCAAGCGGACCGGGCTATCCTACGAGCAGTACTTC.

This clonotype was seen a handful of times. The chain is built from TRBV7-3 and TRBJ2-6, with D hard to call. CDR1 is SGHTA, CDR2 FQGTGA, per germline. The CDR3 consists of 17 residues. Deletions cut 5 bases from V and 0 bases from J, with 14 bases between. The CDR3 sequence is CASSPKSGVSGANVLTF. CDR3 coding DNA: TGTGCCAGCAGCCCGAAGTCGGGCGTCTCTGGGGCCAACGTCCTGACTTTC. The full variable domain, rest sourced from reference TRBV7-3 and TRBJ2-6, is GAGVSQTPSNKVTEKGKYVELRCDPISGHTALYWYRQSLGQGPEFLIYFQGTGAADDSGLPNDRFFAVRPEGSVSTLKIQRTERGDSAVYLCASSPKSGVSGANVLTFGAGSRLTVL.

The chain uses TRBV28 and TRBJ2-7; the match to TRBD1 covers 9 bases. The CDR3 is 15 residues long. Germline lookup yields CDR1 MDHEN and CDR2 SYDVKM. V was clipped by 7 bases and J by 2 bases; unmatched bases: 9. The CDR3 DNA follows: TGTGCCAGCATTGGGGACAGGGTGTCTGCCTACGAGCAGTACTTC. Protein product: CASIGDRVSAYEQYF.

The chain carries TRBV7-2 and TRBJ2-2, with D perhaps TRBD1 or TRBD2 (5 bases each). CDR1 and CDR2 (germline): SGHTA, FQGNSA. The V and J ends lost 2 bases and 5 bases respectively, with 12 bases between them. The CDR3 is 15 residues long. CDR3 coding DNA: TGTGCCAGCAGCTTACGGAGAGGGGAGACCGGGGAGCTGTTTTTT. It is translated as CASSLRRGETGELFF. The variable domain in full, with the rest retrieved from reference TRBV7-2 and TRBJ2-2, is GAGVSQSPSNKVTEKGKDVELRCDPISGHTALYWYRQSLGQGLEFLIYFQGNSAPDKSGLPSDRFSAERTGGSVSTLTIQRTQQEDSAVYLCASSLRRGETGELFFGEGSRLTVL.

This clonotype was counted a single time. This chain links TRBV7-9 with TRBJ1-4, with D unclear. The germline V gene encodes CDR1 SEHNR and CDR2 FQNEAQ (reference sequence). The CDR3 consists of 12 residues. Between the trimmed V and J ends, which lost 1 base and 10 bases, there was a span of 7 bases. The CDR3 loop reads CASSLVEGKLFF. As DNA, the CDR3 is TGTGCCAGCAGCTTAGTGGAGGGAAAACTGTTTTTT.

V gene TRBV4-1 combines with J gene TRBJ2-3; D remains unclear. Germline-derived CDR1 and CDR2 are MGHRA and YSYEKL. The V gene lost 6 bases and the J gene lost 4 bases, with 8 bases spanning the gap. The length of the CDR3 is 12 residues. Written as DNA, the CDR3 is TGCGCCAGCAGTTTCGCGTCAGATACGCAGTATTTT. Residues: CASSFASDTQYF.

CDR3 sequence (DNA): TGTGCCAGCAGTCACAAGCGGGGCGGGTACAATGAGCAGTTCTTC. As protein: CASSHKRGGYNEQFF. The V call is TRBV6-1, the J call TRBJ2-1; 7 bases fit TRBD2. Germline CDR1 reads MNHNS; CDR2 reads SASEGT. CDR3 size: 15 residues. The trim removed 5 bases at V and 4 bases at J, leaving 8 bases unmatched.